This T cell receptor beta chain was observed in a study of cytomegalovirus exposure and HLA in healthy donors. In the study overall: When fewer than 400 donors were genotyped, roughly 78% of them were found to fall in the Caucasian-associated ancestry cluster.

V trimming: 2 bases; J trimming: 2 bases; junction bases outside the gene matches: 7. Germline V gene data show CDR1 as SGHNT and CDR2 as YYREEE (reference sequence). The CDR3 extends over 16 amino acids. The PCR made use of 60 Vbeta and 13 Jbeta primers. Per the original data handling: The authors later counted 70 million to 85 million unique TCR beta chains, roughly 10 million of them shared. The method was immunoSEQ multiplex PCR; TCRdb's version includes in-frame clones alone and lacks a portion of them. For V, J and clone size, that table is used; D and trimming come from the DNA. This table holds some 150,000 clones, over 65% found once. For this clone: Antigen unknown.

Study-wide findings and caveats: For most subjects, TCR beta sequences were reported to predict HLA-A and HLA-B alleles with accuracy.

This sequence was found in a female donor in good health and CMV-seropositive. The material sequenced was PBMCs. The rearrangement links TRBV5-4 to TRBJ2-1; TRBD2 matches 7 bases. This CDR3 is CASSLGSGIPYNEQFF. In nucleotides, the CDR3 is TGTGCCAGCAGCTTAGGGAGCGGGATCCCCTACAATGAGCAGTTCTTC.